This TCR beta chain derives from a study of blood T cells in healthy people across ages. Per individual sample, total RNA of at least 6 micrograms was extracted. Study-wide points: Across samples, TCR beta diversity tracked strongly with naive T cell percentage. Both naive CD4+ cell counts and diversity were greater in long-lived donors than in aged donors.

Primed by a sample-barcoded 5' primer and a J-beta primer mix, a second PCR proceeded for 7 to 11 cycles. One entry per CDR3 protein, called by TCRdb with MiXCR from the 5' RACE reads. The table has some 1.1 million distinct CDR3 sequences, roughly two fifths seen once. Of note for this clonotype: Its specificity is not known.

The TCR originated in a man aged 18 to 35 in good health. Sequencing was done on a sample of blood.

The CDR3 DNA is TGTGCCAGCAGCCAGGACACAACAGGGCGGGAGCTGTTTTTT. Translating gives CASSQDTTGRELFF. The chain employs TRBV3-1 and TRBJ2-2; a possible D gene is TRBD1 (6 bases). The CDR3 has 14 amino acids. Trimming removed 3 bases from V and 9 bases from J, with 14 bases in between. Germline assignment: CDR1 LGHDT and CDR2 YNNKEL (reference sequence).